This passage covers 9 T cell receptor beta chains from one sample sequenced in a study of identical twins. TCRdb recomputed calls from the 5' RACE reads with MiXCR, one row per CDR3 protein. This table holds 1.5 million to 2 million distinct CDR3 sequences, more than 30% found once. Sequencing was performed on cord blood. Source of these receptors: a newborn girl in good health.

The sample holds one count of this clonotype. V gene TRBV5-1 combines with J gene TRBJ2-7, with 8 bases that match TRBD2. The CDR3 runs 15 residues. Looked up from germline, CDR1 is SGHRS and CDR2 is YFSETQ. With V trimmed by 4 bases and J by 2 bases, 8 bases remained unmatched. CDR3 nucleotides: TGCGCCAGCAGCCTACAAGCGGGGGCTGCCTACGAGCAGTACTTC. Translated, it gives CASSLQAGAAYEQYF.

At least ten counts were recorded for this clonotype. The chain links TRBV20-1 to TRBJ1-2; 11 bases align to TRBD1. From germline, CDR1 is DFQATT and CDR2 SNEGSKA (reference sequence). The CDR3 extends over 12 amino acids. V was pared by 3 bases and J by 7 bases, with 1 base of the junction left unmatched. The CDR3 loop reads CSARDRGLGYTF. CDR3 nucleotide sequence: TGCAGTGCTAGGGACAGGGGGCTTGGCTACACCTTC.

This clonotype was observed a few times. The chain is built from TRBV5-1 and TRBJ2-1, with D perhaps TRBD2 (5 bases). V lost 0 bases and J 6 bases, leaving 13 bases between the germline ends. The germline CDR1 and CDR2 sequences are SGHRS and YFSETQ. The CDR3 extends over 15 amino acids. DNA for the CDR3: TGCGCCAGCAGCTTGGGAAGGACTCCGGGCAATGAGCAGTTCTTC. As protein: CASSLGRTPGNEQFF.

V and J are TRBV11-3 and TRBJ2-3; TRBD2 agrees at 7 bases. The V and J ends lost 5 bases and 2 bases, in that order; junction bases with no gene match: 7. Germline V gives CDR1 SGHNT, CDR2 YENEEA. The CDR3 is made up of 15 amino acids. The CDR3 bases are TGTGCCAGCAGCCAGAGCGGGGACCCCACAGATACGCAGTATTTT. Residues: CASSQSGDPTDTQYF.

There are a few counts of this clonotype. The J gene is TRBJ2-3, the V gene TRBV11-2; a weak D match, TRBD2 (6 bases). Germline loops: CDR1 SGHAT, CDR2 FQNNGV. Between the trimmed V and J ends, which lost 2 bases and 2 bases, there was a span of 20 bases. CDR3 length: 18 residues. The CDR3 bases are TGTGCCAGCAGCTTATTCCCGAAGGCTGGAGGGTACACAGATACGCAGTATTTT. Amino acid sequence: CASSLFPKAGGYTDTQYF.

CDR3 loop: CSASNQPGSGNTIYF. CDR3 coding DNA: TGCAGTGCGAGCAACCAACCCGGCTCTGGAAACACCATATATTTT. The chain couples TRBV20-1 to TRBJ1-3; D is unclear. V was cut by 6 bases and J by 0 bases, with 15 bases left in between. This CDR3 spans 15 amino acids. CDR1 DFQATT and CDR2 SNEGSKA come from the germline V gene (reference sequence).

This clonotype was seen at least ten times. This sequence joins TRBV29-1 and TRBJ2-1; TRBD2 matches 10 bases. Losses at the gene ends were 5 bases for V and 9 bases for J; bases not matched to a gene: 16. CDR3 size: 16 residues. Germline values: CDR1 SQVTM, CDR2 ANQGSEA. CDR3 sequence reads: CSVKKGLAGVKGEQFF. The DNA for the CDR3 is TGCAGCGTTAAAAAGGGCCTAGCGGGAGTTAAGGGTGAGCAGTTCTTC.

The chain uses TRBV21-1 and TRBJ2-1; no check of the table's D call, TRBD1, against the DNA was made. TRBV21-1 is a pseudogene segment. The CDR3 length is 15 residues. The CDR3 sequence is CASSKGGSPYNEQFF. The CDR3 nucleotides are TGTGCCAGCAGCAAGGGGGGAAGCCCCTACAATGAGCAGTTCTTC.

This clonotype was detected a few times. The genes are TRBV6-1 and TRBJ2-7, with 12 bases matching TRBD2. The J call is doubtful: the DNA matches TRBJ2-4 better. Per the germline V gene, CDR1 is MNHNS and CDR2 is SASEGT. CDR3 length equals 14 residues. The CDR3 protein is CASRRLAGENIQYF. The CDR3 region has the DNA TGTGCCAGCAGGAGACTAGCGGGAGAAAACATTCAGTACTTC.